This TCR beta chain was retrieved from a study of T cells after yellow fever vaccination. Comments on this clonotype: The antigen remains undetermined.

Notes on the study in general: Post-booster repertoires again held most primary-vaccination clones (roughly 96% CD4, over 80% CD8).

Template switching by 5'RACE produced TCR cDNA, adding a universal primer site and UMIs. TCRdb reprocessed the 5' RACE reads via MiXCR and lists one record per CDR3 protein. The data show some 300,000 distinct CDR3 sequences, approximately 10% seen once. This sequence originates from a man between 18 and 35 years old who received the YFV17D yellow fever vaccine. Here the sequenced sample was CD4+ T cells sorted from PBMCs, taken 5 days after the yellow fever booster vaccination.

The CDR3 spells CSARGGWDTEAFF. CDR3 nucleotides: TGCAGTGCTAGAGGGGGGTGGGACACTGAAGCTTTCTTT. The chain couples TRBV20-1 to TRBJ1-1; a possible D gene is TRBD1 (5 bases). The germline CDR1 and CDR2 sequences are DFQATT and SNEGSKA (reference sequence). The V gene lost 1 base and the J gene lost 3 bases, with 9 bases spanning the gap. This CDR3 contains 13 residues.